This paragraph covers one TCR beta chain sequence. Only one count was recorded for this clone. The antigen it binds to is not known. Base quality data are lacking; no much larger clone is found one base away. The data stem from a study of blood T cell repertoires in COVID-19 (dated by TCRdb to about 2020). Background for the entire study: Collaborator samples came from the United States, Italy and Spain and covered acute and convalescent phases of COVID-19. The prospective study material was composed of cDNA or gDNA derived from T cells, B-cell-depleted T cells, or PBMCs. Deeply sampled blood TCRbeta repertoires from subjects exposed to, actively infected with, or recovered from COVID-19 were included in the dataset. The repertoires were made available in a free public database intended to serve as a resource for research on the immune response to SARS-CoV-2. The samples were drawn from two sources: the first 160 participants of the ongoing ImmuneRACE study, and 1,000 to 1,500 subjects contributed by 6 global collaborators. Nearly every sample came with metadata listing a de-identified subject ID, COVID-19 status, age in years and sex. HLA class I and class II types, where available, came from metadata supplied by the sample provider rather than from assay-based typing.

The immunoSEQ Assay, a bias-controlled multiplex PCR, was used to amplify TCRbeta CDR3 regions from genomic DNA. As for the original processing: The number of nucleated cells in each sample was estimated from the amplification of reference gene primers within the assay. To quantify the absolute abundance of each unique TCRbeta CDR3 rearrangement, sequence reads were collapsed and filtered. For each sample, productive Simpson clonality was calculated by taking the square root of Simpson's diversity index across productive rearrangements. TCRdb took this table from immuneACCESS and kept in-frame rearrangements with V and J called. Such tables lack part of the clones; where checked against another copy, unresolved V genes explain under half of the gap, and the rest is unexplained. The V and J calls and clone size are taken from that table; D and trimming were inferred from the DNA. The sample profile shows roughly 16,000 clones; approximately 93% of them were found once. The ten largest clones add up to around 5% of the sample.

Collaborating institutions collected whole blood in K2EDTA tubes following their own protocols. For TCRbeta analysis, collaborators shipped samples as frozen whole blood, isolated PBMCs, or DNA extracted from either of those sample types. From the cysteine through the phenylalanine, the CDR3 covers 14 amino acids. Just the 42-base CDR3 DNA is kept, in frame starting at base 1. V is clipped by 6 bases and J by 2 bases, and the sequence between their germline boundaries is 13 bases long. The germline V gene gives CDR1 as KGHSH and CDR2 as LQKENI. Beyond this particular receptor, the publication reports: How much clinical and demographic metadata was included differed by source and by participant, and the metadata was provided uncurated.

The rearranged segments are TRBV18 and TRBJ1-1; perhaps TRBD1 is the D gene, with 5 bases matching. Sequencing used peripheral blood. The sequence was collected from a human donor in a cohort sampled during active COVID-19. The CDR3 region reads CASSSSRANTEAFF. Read as DNA, the sequence is TGTGCCAGCTCCTCCTCCAGGGCTAACACTGAAGCTTTCTTT.